This T cell receptor beta chain was captured by sequencing in a study of blood T cell repertoires in COVID-19. This clone was observed a few times. Participants reported their clinical history, and cohort assignment relied on those reports. The CDR3 covers 15 residues. With 4 bases clipped from V and 9 bases from J, the junction kept 13 bases outside the gene matches. CDR1 and CDR2 from the germline V gene are LGHNA and YNFKEQ. Per the study methods: Nucleated cell counts were estimated from reference gene primer amplification. Produced via immunoSEQ multiplex PCR; TCRdb's table is partial and in-frame only. V and J calls and clone size are copied from that table; D and trimming were computed from the DNA. Among around 480,000 clones listed, around 87% were seen once.

The TCR was taken from a woman aged 18-29 years who had recovered from COVID-19. Sequencing was done on a sample of PBMCs or T cells enriched from blood (not recorded which). The chain recombines TRBV4-2 with TRBJ2-7; TRBD2 matches at 9 bases. Here the CDR3 DNA reads TGTGCCAGCAGCCTGTCTGCCGGCGGGGGGGCGGCGCAGTACTTC. Translated: CASSLSAGGGAAQYF.